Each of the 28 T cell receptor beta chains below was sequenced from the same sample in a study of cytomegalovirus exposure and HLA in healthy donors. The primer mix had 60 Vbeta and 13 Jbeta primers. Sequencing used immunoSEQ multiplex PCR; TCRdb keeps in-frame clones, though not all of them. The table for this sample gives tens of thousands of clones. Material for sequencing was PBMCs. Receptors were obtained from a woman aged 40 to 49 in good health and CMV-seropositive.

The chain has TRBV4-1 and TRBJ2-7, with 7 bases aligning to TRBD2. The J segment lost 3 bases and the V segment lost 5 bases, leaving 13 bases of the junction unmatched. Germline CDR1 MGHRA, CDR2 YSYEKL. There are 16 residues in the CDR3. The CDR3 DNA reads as TGCGCCAGCAGCGCCTATAGCGGGCCGCTTGACTACGAGCAGTACTTC. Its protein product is CASSAYSGPLDYEQYF.

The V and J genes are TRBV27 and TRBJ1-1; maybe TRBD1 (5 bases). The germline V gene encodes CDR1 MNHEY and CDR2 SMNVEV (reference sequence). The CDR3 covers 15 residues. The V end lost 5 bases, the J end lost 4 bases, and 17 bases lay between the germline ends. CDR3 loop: CASSMTVTPGTEAFF. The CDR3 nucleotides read TGTGCCAGCAGTATGACAGTCACCCCGGGCACTGAAGCTTTCTTT.

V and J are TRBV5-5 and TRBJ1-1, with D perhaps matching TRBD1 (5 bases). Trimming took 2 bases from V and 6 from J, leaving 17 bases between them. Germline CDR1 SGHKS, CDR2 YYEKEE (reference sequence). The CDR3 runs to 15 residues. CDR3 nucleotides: TGTGCCAGCAGCTTCCGTTCGGACACGGCATCTGAAGCTTTCTTT. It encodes CASSFRSDTASEAFF.

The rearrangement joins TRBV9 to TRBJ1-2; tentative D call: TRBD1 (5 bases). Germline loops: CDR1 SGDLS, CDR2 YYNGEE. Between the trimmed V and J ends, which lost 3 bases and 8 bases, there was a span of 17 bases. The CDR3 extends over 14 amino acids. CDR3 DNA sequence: TGTGCCAGCAGCGCGTGGGGGGGTTCGGGCGGCTACACCTTC. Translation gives CASSAWGGSGGYTF.

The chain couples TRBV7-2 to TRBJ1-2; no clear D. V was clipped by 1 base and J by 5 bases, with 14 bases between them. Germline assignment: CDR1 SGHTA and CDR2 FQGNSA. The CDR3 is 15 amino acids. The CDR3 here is CASSLERQRLYGYTF. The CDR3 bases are TGTGCCAGCAGCTTAGAAAGACAACGCCTATATGGCTACACCTTC.

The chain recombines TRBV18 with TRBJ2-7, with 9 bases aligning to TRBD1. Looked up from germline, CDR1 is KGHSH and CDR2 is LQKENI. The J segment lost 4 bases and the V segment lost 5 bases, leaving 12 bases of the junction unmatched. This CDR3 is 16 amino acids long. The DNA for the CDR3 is TGTGCCAGCTCAGCCGGGACAGGGCGTAACGGGTACGAGCAGTACTTC. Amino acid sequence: CASSAGTGRNGYEQYF.

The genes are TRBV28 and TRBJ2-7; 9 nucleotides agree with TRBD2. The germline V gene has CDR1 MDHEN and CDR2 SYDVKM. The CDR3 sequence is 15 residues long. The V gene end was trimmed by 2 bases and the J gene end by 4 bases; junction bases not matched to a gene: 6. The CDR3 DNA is TGTGCCAGCAGTTTAATGGCTAGCGGGAAGTACGAGCAGTACTTC. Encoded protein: CASSLMASGKYEQYF.

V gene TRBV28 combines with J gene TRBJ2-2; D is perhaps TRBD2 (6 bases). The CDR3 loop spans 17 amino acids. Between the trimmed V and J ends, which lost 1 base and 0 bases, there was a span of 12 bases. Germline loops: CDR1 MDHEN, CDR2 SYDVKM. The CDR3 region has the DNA TGTGCCAGCAGTTTATTCGGGCGGGGCGCGAACACCGGGGAGCTGTTTTTT. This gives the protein CASSLFGRGANTGELFF. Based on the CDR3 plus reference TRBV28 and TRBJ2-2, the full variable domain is DVKVTQSSRYLVKRTGEKVFLECVQDMDHENMFWYRQDPGLGLRLIYFSYDVKMKEKGDIPEGYSVSREKKERFSLILESASTNQTSMYLCASSLFGRGANTGELFFGEGSRLTVL.

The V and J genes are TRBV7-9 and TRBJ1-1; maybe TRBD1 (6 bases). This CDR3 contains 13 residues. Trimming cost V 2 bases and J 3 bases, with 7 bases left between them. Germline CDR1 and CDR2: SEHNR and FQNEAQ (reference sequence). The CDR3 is CASSLSGDTEAFF. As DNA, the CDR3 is TGTGCCAGCAGCTTATCAGGGGACACTGAAGCTTTCTTT.

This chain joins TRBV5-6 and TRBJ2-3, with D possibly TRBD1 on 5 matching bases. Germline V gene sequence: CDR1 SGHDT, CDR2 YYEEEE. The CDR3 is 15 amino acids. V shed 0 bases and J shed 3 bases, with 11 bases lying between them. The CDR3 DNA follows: TGTGCCAGCAGCTTGGGGGCAGGGCGGACAGATACGCAGTATTTT. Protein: CASSLGAGRTDTQYF.

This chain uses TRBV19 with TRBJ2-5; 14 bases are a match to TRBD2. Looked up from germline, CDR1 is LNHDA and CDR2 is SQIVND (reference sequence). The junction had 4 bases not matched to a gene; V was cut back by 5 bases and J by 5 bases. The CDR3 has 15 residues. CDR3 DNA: TGTGCCAGTAGTGGGTGGACTAGCGGGGGGGAGACCCAGTACTTC. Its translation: CASSGWTSGGETQYF.

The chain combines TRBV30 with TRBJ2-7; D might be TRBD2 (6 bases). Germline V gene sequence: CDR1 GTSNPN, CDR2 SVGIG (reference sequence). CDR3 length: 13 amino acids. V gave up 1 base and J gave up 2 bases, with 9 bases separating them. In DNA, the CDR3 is TGTGCCTGGAGTGGGGGGGTTACCTACGAGCAGTACTTC. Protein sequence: CAWSGGVTYEQYF. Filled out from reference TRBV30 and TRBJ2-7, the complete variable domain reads SQTIHQWPATLVQPVGSPLSLECTVEGTSNPNLYWYRQAAGRGLQLLFYSVGIGQISSEVPQNLSASRPQDRQFILSSKKLLLSDSGFYLCAWSGGVTYEQYFGPGTRLTVT.

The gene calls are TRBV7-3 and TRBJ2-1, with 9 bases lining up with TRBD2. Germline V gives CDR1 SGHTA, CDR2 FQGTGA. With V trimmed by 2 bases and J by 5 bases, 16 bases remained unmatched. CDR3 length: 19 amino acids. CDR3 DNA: TGTGCCAGCAGCTTATATGGCGGGAGGGCGTTTTTGTCAGACAATGAGCAGTTCTTC. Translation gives CASSLYGGRAFLSDNEQFF.

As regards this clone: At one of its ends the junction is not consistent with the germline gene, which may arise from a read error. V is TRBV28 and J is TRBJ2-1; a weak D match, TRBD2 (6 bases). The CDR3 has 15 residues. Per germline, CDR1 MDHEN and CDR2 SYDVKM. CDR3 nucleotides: TGTGCCAGCAGTACCCCCCCGGGACTCCCCAATGCGCAGTTCTTC. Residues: CASSTPPGLPNAQFF.

Here the CDR3 reads CASSYSAYSNQPQHF. Written as DNA, the CDR3 is TGTGCCAGCAGTTACTCTGCCTATAGCAATCAGCCCCAGCATTTT. This chain uses TRBV6-5 with TRBJ1-5, with unresolved D. The V and J ends lost 0 bases and 0 bases respectively, with 6 bases between them. This CDR3 has 15 residues. The germline V gene encodes CDR1 MNHEY and CDR2 SVGAGI.

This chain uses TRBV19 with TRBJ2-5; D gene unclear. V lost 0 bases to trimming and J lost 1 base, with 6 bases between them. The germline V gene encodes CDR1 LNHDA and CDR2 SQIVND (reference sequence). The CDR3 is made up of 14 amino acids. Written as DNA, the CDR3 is TGTGCCAGTAGTATAGACTACAGCCAAGAGACCCAGTACTTC. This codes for CASSIDYSQETQYF.

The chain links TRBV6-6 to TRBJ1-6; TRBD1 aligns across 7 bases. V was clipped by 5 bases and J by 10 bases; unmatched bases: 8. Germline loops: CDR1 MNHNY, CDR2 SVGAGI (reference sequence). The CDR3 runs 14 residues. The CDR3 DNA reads TGTGCCAGCAGTAATACAGGGGTTGTCTCACCCCTCCACTTT. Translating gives CASSNTGVVSPLHF.

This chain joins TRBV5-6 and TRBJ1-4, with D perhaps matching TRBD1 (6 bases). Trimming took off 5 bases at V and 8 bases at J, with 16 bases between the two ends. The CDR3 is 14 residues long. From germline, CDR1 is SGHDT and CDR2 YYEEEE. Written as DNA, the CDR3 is TGTGCCAGCAGAATTGAGGGGGTAGGAGAAAAACTGTTTTTT. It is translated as CASRIEGVGEKLFF.

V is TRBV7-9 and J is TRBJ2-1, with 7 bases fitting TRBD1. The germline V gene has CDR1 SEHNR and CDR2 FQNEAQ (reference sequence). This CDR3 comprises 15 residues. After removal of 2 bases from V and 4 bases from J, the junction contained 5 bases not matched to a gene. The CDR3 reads CASSLRLGQYNEQFF. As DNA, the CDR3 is TGTGCCAGCAGCTTAAGATTGGGACAGTACAATGAGCAGTTCTTC.

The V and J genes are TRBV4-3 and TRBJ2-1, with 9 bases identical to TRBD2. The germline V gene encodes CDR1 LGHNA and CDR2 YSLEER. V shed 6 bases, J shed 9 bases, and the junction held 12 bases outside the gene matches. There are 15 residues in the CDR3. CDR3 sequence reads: CASSTLAGEYVEQFF. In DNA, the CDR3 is TGCGCCAGCAGTACCTTAGCGGGAGAGTATGTTGAGCAGTTCTTC.

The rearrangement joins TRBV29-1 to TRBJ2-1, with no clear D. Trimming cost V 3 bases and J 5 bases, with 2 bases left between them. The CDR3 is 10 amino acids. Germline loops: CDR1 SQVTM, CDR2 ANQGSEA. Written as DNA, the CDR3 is TGCAGCGTTGACGACAATGAGCAGTTCTTC. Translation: CSVDDNEQFF.

CDR3 region: CASSFGYTGELFF. As DNA, the CDR3 is TGCGCCAGCAGCTTCGGGTACACCGGGGAGCTGTTTTTT. This chain links TRBV5-1 with TRBJ2-2; no firm D call. CDR3 length: 13 amino acids. Trimming cost V 2 bases and J 3 bases, with 5 bases left between them. CDR1 and CDR2 (germline): SGHRS, YFSETQ.

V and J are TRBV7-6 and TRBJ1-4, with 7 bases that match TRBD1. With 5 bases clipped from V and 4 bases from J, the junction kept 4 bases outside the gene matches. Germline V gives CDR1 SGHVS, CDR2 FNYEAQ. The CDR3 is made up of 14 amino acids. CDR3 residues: CASSGGQLNEKLFF. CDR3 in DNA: TGTGCCAGCAGCGGGGGACAGCTTAATGAAAAACTGTTTTTT.

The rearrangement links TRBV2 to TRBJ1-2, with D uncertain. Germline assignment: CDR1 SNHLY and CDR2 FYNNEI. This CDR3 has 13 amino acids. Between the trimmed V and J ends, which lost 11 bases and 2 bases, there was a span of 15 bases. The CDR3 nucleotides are TGTGCCTCCCGGGGAGGCACAAACTATGGCTACACCTTC. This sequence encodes CASRGGTNYGYTF.

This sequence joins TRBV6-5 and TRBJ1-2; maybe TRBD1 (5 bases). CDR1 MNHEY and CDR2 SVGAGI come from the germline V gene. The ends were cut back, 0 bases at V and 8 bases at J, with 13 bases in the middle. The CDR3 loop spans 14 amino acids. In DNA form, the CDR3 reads TGTGCCAGCAGTTACTCCCGGGGGGTCGGGGGCTACACCTTC. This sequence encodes CASSYSRGVGGYTF.

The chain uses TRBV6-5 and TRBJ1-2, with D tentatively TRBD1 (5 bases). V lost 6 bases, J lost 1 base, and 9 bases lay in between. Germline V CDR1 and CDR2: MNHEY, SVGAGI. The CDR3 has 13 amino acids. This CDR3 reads CASRSDSNYGYTF. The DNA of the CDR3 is TGTGCCAGCAGGTCAGACAGTAACTATGGCTACACCTTC.

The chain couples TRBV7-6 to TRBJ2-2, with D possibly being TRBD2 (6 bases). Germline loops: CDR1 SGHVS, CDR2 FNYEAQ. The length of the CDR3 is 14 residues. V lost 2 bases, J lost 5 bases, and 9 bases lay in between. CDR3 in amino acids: CASSLFRGTGELFF. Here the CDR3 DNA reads TGTGCCAGCAGCTTATTCCGGGGGACCGGGGAGCTGTTTTTT.

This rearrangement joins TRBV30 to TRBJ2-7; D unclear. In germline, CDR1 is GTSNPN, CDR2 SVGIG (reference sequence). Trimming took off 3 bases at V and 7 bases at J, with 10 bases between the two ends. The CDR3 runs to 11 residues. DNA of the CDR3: TGTGCCTGGAGGAGTCTAGAGGAGCAGTACTTC. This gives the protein CAWRSLEEQYF.